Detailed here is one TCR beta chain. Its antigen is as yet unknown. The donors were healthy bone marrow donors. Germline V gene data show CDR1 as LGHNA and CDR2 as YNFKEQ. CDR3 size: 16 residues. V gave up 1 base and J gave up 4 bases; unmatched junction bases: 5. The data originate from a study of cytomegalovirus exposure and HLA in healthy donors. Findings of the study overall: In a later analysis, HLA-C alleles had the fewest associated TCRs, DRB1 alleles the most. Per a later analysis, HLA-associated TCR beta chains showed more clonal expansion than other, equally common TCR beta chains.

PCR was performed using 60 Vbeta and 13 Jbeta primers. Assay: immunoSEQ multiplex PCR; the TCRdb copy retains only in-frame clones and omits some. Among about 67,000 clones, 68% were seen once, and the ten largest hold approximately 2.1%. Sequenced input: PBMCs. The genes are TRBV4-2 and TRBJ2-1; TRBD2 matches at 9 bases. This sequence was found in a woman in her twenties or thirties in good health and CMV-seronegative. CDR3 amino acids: CASSQGGGAAYNEQFF. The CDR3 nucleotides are TGTGCCAGCAGCCAAGGCGGGGGGGCCGCGTACAATGAGCAGTTCTTC.